The next 32 T cell receptor beta chains were all read from a single sample in a study of T cell repertoires in cytomegalovirus infection. Their antigens are not known. TCRdb passed the reads through MiXCR, listing each CDR3 protein once. The table has a few hundred thousand distinct CDR3 sequences, 42% seen once. The sequences come from cultured PBMCs, collected from culture after CMV antigen stimulation. Every receptor here comes from a human donor in good health (CMV status not recorded). Some clones in this sample may be carry-over from other donors' samples.

This clonotype turned up a few times. The V gene is TRBV7-6, the J gene TRBJ2-7, with D tentatively TRBD1 (6 bases). CDR3 size: 13 residues. Between the trimmed V and J ends, which lost 3 bases and 5 bases, there was a span of 11 bases. Germline loops: CDR1 SGHVS, CDR2 FNYEAQ. CDR3 amino acids: CASSFGRGNEQYF. CDR3 bases: TGTGCCAGCAGCTTCGGCAGGGGTAACGAGCAGTACTTC.

This clonotype was counted only a few times. V gene TRBV27 combines with J gene TRBJ2-2, with TRBD1 matching over 9 bases. Germline V gene sequence: CDR1 MNHEY, CDR2 SMNVEV (reference sequence). The trim removed 4 bases at V and 6 bases at J, leaving 12 bases unmatched. CDR3 length: 17 residues. The CDR3 protein is CASSSRTGVSRAGELFF. CDR3 coding DNA: TGTGCCAGCAGTTCCCGGACAGGGGTTTCCCGGGCCGGGGAGCTGTTTTTT.

This clonotype turned up a few times. The rearrangement joins TRBV7-9 to TRBJ2-1; D not resolved. With 5 bases removed from V and 8 bases from J, the gap between germline ends came to 19 bases. There are 15 residues in the CDR3. Looked up from germline, CDR1 is SEHNR and CDR2 is FQNEAQ (reference sequence). The CDR3 bases are TGTGCCAGCAGCCCAGGACGACTGCAAACCGATGAGCAGTTCTTC. This encodes CASSPGRLQTDEQFF. The whole variable domain, filled in from reference TRBV7-9 and TRBJ2-1, reads DTGVSQNPRHKITKRGQNVTFRCDPISEHNRLYWYRQTLGQGPEFLTYFQNEAQLEKSRLLSDRFSAERPKGSFSTLEIQRTEQGDSAMYLCASSPGRLQTDEQFFGPGTRLTVL.

V and J are TRBV10-3 and TRBJ2-3, with D uncertain. The CDR3 is 14 amino acids. Germline V gene sequence: CDR1 ENHRY, CDR2 SYGVKD. V was trimmed by 0 bases and J by 2 bases, leaving 6 bases between them. CDR3 amino acids: CAISESLFTDTQYF. DNA of the CDR3: TGTGCCATCAGTGAGTCGTTATTCACAGATACGCAGTATTTT.

A few counts support this clonotype. The rearrangement links TRBV7-8 to TRBJ1-2; D uncertain. The CDR3 covers 16 residues. The germline CDR1 and CDR2 sequences are SGHVS and FQNEAQ. V shed 0 bases and J shed 8 bases, with 19 bases lying between them. The CDR3 loop reads CASSLAFKTGPKGYTF. CDR3 bases: TGTGCCAGCAGCTTAGCTTTCAAGACTGGGCCAAAGGGCTACACCTTC.

This clonotype was detected only a few times. The chain employs TRBV20-1 and TRBJ2-1; the match to TRBD2 covers 15 bases. Trimming cost V 2 bases and J 8 bases; bases outside gene matches: 7. Germline values: CDR1 DFQATT, CDR2 SNEGSKA (reference sequence). CDR3 length equals 16 residues. The CDR3 sequence: CSARFTGLAGGYEQFF. CDR3 in DNA: TGCAGTGCTAGATTTACGGGACTAGCGGGAGGATATGAGCAGTTCTTC.

V and J are TRBV6-5 and TRBJ1-3; D is possibly TRBD1 (6 bases). V was clipped by 0 bases and J by 6 bases, with 12 bases between them. CDR3 size: 15 residues. Germline V gene lookup returns CDR1 MNHEY and CDR2 SVGAGI. The CDR3 region is CASSYSGRGANTIYF. The CDR3 DNA sequence: TGTGCCAGCAGTTACTCGGGCAGGGGCGCAAACACCATATATTTT.

This clonotype has a count of ten or more. The V and J genes are TRBV12-3 or TRBV12-4 and TRBJ2-5; D gene unclear. The CDR3 contains 14 residues. The V gene lost 1 base and the J gene lost 3 bases, with 9 bases spanning the gap. The CDR3 sequence: CASSLGTAEETQYF. CDR3 nucleotides: TGTGCCAGCAGTTTAGGTACAGCCGAAGAGACCCAGTACTTC.

This sequence joins TRBV7-8 and TRBJ2-1; 8 positions match TRBD2. Germline CDR1 is SGHVS and CDR2 is FQNEAQ. The CDR3 runs to 18 residues. The V and J ends lost 5 bases and 8 bases, in that order; junction bases with no gene match: 20. The CDR3 DNA sequence: TGTGCCAGCAGCCTCCGGGACTATGGGGCCGGGGGGGGGGATGAGCAGTTCTTC. Translation gives CASSLRDYGAGGGDEQFF.

The rearrangement uses TRBV19 and TRBJ1-1, with D hard to call. Germline V gene data show CDR1 as LNHDA and CDR2 as SQIVND (reference sequence). V was shortened by 5 bases and J by 6 bases, with 13 bases between the two germline ends. The CDR3 length is 13 residues. DNA of the CDR3: TGTGCCAGTAGTCCGCCGGGGAGGCCTGAAGCTTTCTTT. Amino acids: CASSPPGRPEAFF.

The chain links TRBV2 to TRBJ1-5; 7 bases align to TRBD1. J was trimmed by 6 bases and V by 6 bases; bases with no gene match: 11. There are 15 residues in the CDR3. CDR1 SNHLY and CDR2 FYNNEI come from the germline V gene. The CDR3 DNA reads TGTGCCAGCAGGGGAAGACAGGGATCTTTTCAGCCCCAGCATTTT. It specifies CASRGRQGSFQPQHF. Full variable domain (outside the CDR3, taken from reference TRBV2 and TRBJ1-5): EPEVTQTPSHQVTQMGQEVILRCVPISNHLYFYWYRQILGQKVEFLVSFYNNEISEKSEIFDDQFSVERPDGSNFTLKIRSTKLEDSAMYFCASRGRQGSFQPQHFGDGTRLSIL.

The chain's CDR3 is CASMRGRTDTQYF. The CDR3 DNA reads TGTGCCAGCATGCGGGGGAGGACAGATACGCAGTATTTT. The gene calls are TRBV6-2 or TRBV6-3 and TRBJ2-3, with TRBD2 matching over 7 bases. V lost 7 bases and J lost 3; bases outside the gene matches: 4. CDR1 MNHEY and CDR2 SVGEGT come from the germline V gene. The CDR3 runs 13 residues.

The chain combines TRBV7-9 with TRBJ1-5, with TRBD1 matching 7 bases. V gave up 1 base and J gave up 3 bases; unmatched junction bases: 9. The CDR3 consists of 17 residues. The germline V gene encodes CDR1 SEHNR and CDR2 FQNEAQ (reference sequence). The CDR3 region is CASSLDSGTEINQPQHF. The CDR3 DNA is TGTGCCAGCAGCTTAGACAGCGGGACAGAAATCAATCAGCCCCAGCATTTT.

V and J are TRBV11-2 and TRBJ2-7, with 10 bases fitting TRBD2. CDR1 and CDR2 from the germline V gene are SGHAT and FQNNGV. This CDR3 is 16 amino acids long. The V and J ends lost 5 bases and 2 bases, in that order; junction bases with no gene match: 9. CDR3 residues: CASSLPQLAGTYEQYF. The CDR3 region has the DNA TGTGCCAGCAGCCTGCCTCAACTAGCGGGAACCTACGAGCAGTACTTC.

The gene calls are TRBV6-1 and TRBJ2-1; maybe TRBD1 (6 bases). The germline CDR1 and CDR2 sequences are MNHNS and SASEGT. V shed 5 bases and J shed 0 bases, with 17 bases lying between them. This CDR3 contains 17 residues. The CDR3 loop is CASSLRTAWGSYNEQFF. The CDR3 DNA sequence: TGTGCCAGCAGTCTCCGGACAGCCTGGGGCTCCTACAATGAGCAGTTCTTC.

Ten or more counts support this clonotype. The chain carries TRBV7-2 and TRBJ2-5; no reliable D call. CDR3 length: 16 residues. Looked up from germline, CDR1 is SGHTA and CDR2 is FQGNSA. The ends were cut back, 2 bases at V and 1 base at J, with 14 bases in the middle. The CDR3 coding sequence is TGTGCCAGCAGCTTAAGGGCGGCTAAAAGCCAAGAGACCCAGTACTTC. It encodes CASSLRAAKSQETQYF.

CDR3: CASSFSQRGPTDTQYF. The CDR3 DNA reads as TGTGCCAGCAGCTTTTCCCAGCGGGGACCCACAGATACGCAGTATTTT. This chain joins TRBV7-9 and TRBJ2-3, with 7 bases that match TRBD2. Trimming took 3 bases from V and 2 from J; bases not matched to a gene: 8. This CDR3 region has 16 residues. Germline V gives CDR1 SEHNR, CDR2 FQNEAQ (reference sequence). The full variable domain, completed using reference TRBV7-9 and TRBJ2-3, is DTGVSQNPRHKITKRGQNVTFRCDPISEHNRLYWYRQTLGQGPEFLTYFQNEAQLEKSRLLSDRFSAERPKGSFSTLEIQRTEQGDSAMYLCASSFSQRGPTDTQYFGPGTRLTVL.

A few counts support this clonotype. The chain carries TRBV6-1 and TRBJ1-1; D gene unclear. Trimming removed 0 bases at V and 3 bases at J, with 20 bases between. CDR3 length equals 18 residues. The V gene's germline CDR1 is MNHNS and CDR2 SASEGT. As DNA, the CDR3 is TGTGCCAGCAGTGAAGCGGCCGACTGGTCTTTTCGGCACACTGAAGCTTTCTTT. Residues: CASSEAADWSFRHTEAFF.

The chain has TRBV30 and TRBJ2-7, with 9 positions matching TRBD1. The CDR3 is 15 amino acids. The germline V gene has CDR1 GTSNPN and CDR2 SVGIG (reference sequence). Trimming took 2 bases from V and 2 from J; bases not matched to a gene: 7. The CDR3 DNA reads as TGTGCCTGGAGTAATTCCGGGACAGGGACCTACGAGCAGTACTTC. Translation gives CAWSNSGTGTYEQYF.

The V gene is TRBV14, the J gene TRBJ2-1; D ambiguous. Per the germline V gene, CDR1 is SGHDN and CDR2 is FVKESK. V lost 0 bases and J lost 8, with 8 bases in between. The CDR3 consists of 13 residues. For the CDR3, the DNA is TGTGCCAGCAGCCAAGATCATCTTTATGAGCAGTTCTTC. Its protein product is CASSQDHLYEQFF.

The J gene is TRBJ2-2, the V gene TRBV7-2, with 8 nucleotides matching TRBD2. CDR1 and CDR2 (germline): SGHTA, FQGNSA. The V segment lost 3 bases and the J segment 6 bases; nucleotides outside the gene matches: 6. The CDR3 consists of 15 residues. The CDR3 loop reads CASSFSRGGPGELFF. CDR3 nucleotides: TGTGCCAGCAGCTTTAGCCGGGGGGGCCCCGGGGAGCTGTTTTTT. Full variable domain (outside the CDR3, taken from reference TRBV7-2 and TRBJ2-2): GAGVSQSPSNKVTEKGKDVELRCDPISGHTALYWYRQSLGQGLEFLIYFQGNSAPDKSGLPSDRFSAERTGGSVSTLTIQRTQQEDSAVYLCASSFSRGGPGELFFGEGSRLTVL.

The chain combines TRBV4-2 with TRBJ1-1; 7 nucleotides agree with TRBD1. The ends lost 1 base at V and 0 bases at J; junction bases unmatched: 11. The CDR3 loop spans 18 amino acids. The germline gives CDR1 LGHNA, CDR2 YNFKEQ. For the CDR3, the DNA is TGTGCCAGCAGCCAAGCGGAGGGGGCGCTTGGCATGAACACTGAAGCTTTCTTT. Translation gives CASSQAEGALGMNTEAFF.

The chain joins TRBV5-6 to TRBJ1-4; D unclear. Germline V gene data show CDR1 as SGHDT and CDR2 as YYEEEE. Between the trimmed V and J ends, which lost 0 bases and 12 bases, there was a span of 15 bases. The CDR3 covers 14 residues. CDR3 in amino acids: CASSLGAIPFQLFF. The CDR3 nucleotides read TGTGCCAGCAGCTTGGGGGCCATCCCCTTTCAACTGTTTTTT.

The chain links TRBV7-9 to TRBJ2-1, with D possibly being TRBD2 (5 bases). The germline V gene has CDR1 SEHNR and CDR2 FQNEAQ (reference sequence). This CDR3 has 15 amino acids. V was trimmed by 5 bases and J by 4 bases, leaving 15 bases between them. The CDR3 is CASSQRLAKYNEQFF. CDR3 DNA sequence: TGTGCCAGCAGCCAGCGGCTAGCCAAGTACAATGAGCAGTTCTTC. Based on the CDR3 plus reference TRBV7-9 and TRBJ2-1, the full variable domain is DTGVSQNPRHKITKRGQNVTFRCDPISEHNRLYWYRQTLGQGPEFLTYFQNEAQLEKSRLLSDRFSAERPKGSFSTLEIQRTEQGDSAMYLCASSQRLAKYNEQFFGPGTRLTVL.

This chain connects TRBV7-2 to TRBJ2-5; D may match TRBD1 or TRBD2 (5 bases each). With 2 bases removed from V and 4 bases from J, the gap between germline ends came to 11 bases. Germline CDR1 is SGHTA and CDR2 is FQGNSA. The CDR3 sequence is 14 residues long. The CDR3 here is CASSLRRGGETQYF. CDR3 DNA sequence: TGTGCCAGCAGCTTACGCCGTGGGGGAGAGACCCAGTACTTC. The whole variable domain, remainder taken from reference TRBV7-2 and TRBJ2-5, is GAGVSQSPSNKVTEKGKDVELRCDPISGHTALYWYRQSLGQGLEFLIYFQGNSAPDKSGLPSDRFSAERTGGSVSTLTIQRTQQEDSAVYLCASSLRRGGETQYFGPGTRLLVL.

The chain joins TRBV12-3 or TRBV12-4 to TRBJ2-7; D not resolved. This CDR3 comprises 14 residues. The V end lost 5 bases, the J end lost 6 bases, and 17 bases lay between the germline ends. DNA for the CDR3: TGTGCCAGCAGTAAGACGAGTTCGCAAGGCGAGCAGTACTTC. This translates into CASSKTSSQGEQYF.

This chain joins TRBV7-9 and TRBJ2-7, with D perhaps TRBD2 (6 bases). Germline V gene sequence: CDR1 SEHNR, CDR2 FQNEAQ (reference sequence). Trimming pared 3 bases from V and 7 bases from J, leaving 16 bases between. The CDR3 is 14 amino acids. CDR3: CASSFSGPGGEQYF. CDR3 bases: TGTGCCAGCAGCTTCTCGGGACCCGGGGGAGAGCAGTACTTC.

The V gene is TRBV20-1, the J gene TRBJ1-5; 7 bases fit TRBD1. CDR3 size: 17 residues. The junction had 12 bases not matched to a gene; V was cut back by 3 bases and J by 1 base. From germline, CDR1 is DFQATT and CDR2 SNEGSKA (reference sequence). The CDR3 loop reads CSARTAGQDLSNQPQHF. As DNA, the CDR3 is TGCAGTGCTAGGACCGCCGGACAGGATTTAAGCAATCAGCCCCAGCATTTT.

This clonotype was seen more than once but under ten times. The chain couples TRBV6-2 or TRBV6-3 to TRBJ1-1; possibly TRBD1 for D (6 bases). The CDR3 covers 13 residues. Per germline, CDR1 MNHEY and CDR2 SVGEGT. V was trimmed by 6 bases and J by 5 bases, leaving 13 bases between them. The CDR3 reads CASSLTGWTEAFF. The DNA of the CDR3 is TGTGCCAGCAGCCTTACAGGGTGGACTGAAGCTTTCTTT.

The chain is built from TRBV5-1 and TRBJ1-6, with unresolved D. The germline CDR1 and CDR2 sequences are SGHRS and YFSETQ. There are 15 residues in the CDR3. Trimming cost V 4 bases and J 7 bases, with 15 bases left between them. CDR3 DNA sequence: TGCGCCAGCAGCGTGGGCCGCTGGTCGAATTCACCCCTCCACTTT. This translates into CASSVGRWSNSPLHF.

Comment on this clonotype: A much larger clone lies one base from this, so it may be a read error. The rearrangement uses TRBV5-6 and TRBJ2-3; 9 bases are shared with TRBD1. Germline assignment: CDR1 SGHDT and CDR2 YYEEEE. V lost 2 bases and J lost 3; bases outside the gene matches: 1. The CDR3 length is 14 residues. Written as DNA, the CDR3 is TGTGCCAGCAGCTTCGACAGGGGGACAGATACGCAGTATTTT. It is translated as CASSFDRGTDTQYF.

This clonotype was seen more than once but under ten times. The chain has TRBV12-3 or TRBV12-4 and TRBJ2-2; 9 bases are a match to TRBD2. With V trimmed by 6 bases and J by 0 bases, 5 bases remained unmatched. This CDR3 is built from 16 residues. The CDR3 DNA reads TGTGCCAGCAGGGACGCGGGGGGGCCGAACACCGGGGAGCTGTTTTTT. It translates to CASRDAGGPNTGELFF.